The source of this TCR beta chain is a study of patients and donors after allogeneic stem cell transplantation. Trimming took off 0 bases at V and 0 bases at J, with 7 bases between the two ends. This CDR3 is 14 amino acids long. Germline V CDR1 and CDR2: SGHRS, YFSETQ. MiXCR was run by TCRdb on the RT-PCR reads, yielding one entry per CDR3 protein. The repertoire consists of 800,000 to 1,000,000 distinct CDR3 sequences, with more than 15% occurring once and the leading ten covering 6%. This clonotype was observed a handful of times. The sequenced sample consisted of blood, either unsorted or a sorted T cell fraction (not recorded which). The origin of this receptor is a human donor who was either an allogeneic HSCT recipient or a stem cell or donor lymphocyte infusion donor (not recorded which). It is not recorded whose cells these are; they may come from a transplant donor. The rearrangement uses TRBV5-1 and TRBJ2-7, with no clear D. The CDR3 DNA sequence: TGCGCCAGCAGCTTGGGTCCACCCTCCTACGAGCAGTACTTC. Amino acids: CASSLGPPSYEQYF.